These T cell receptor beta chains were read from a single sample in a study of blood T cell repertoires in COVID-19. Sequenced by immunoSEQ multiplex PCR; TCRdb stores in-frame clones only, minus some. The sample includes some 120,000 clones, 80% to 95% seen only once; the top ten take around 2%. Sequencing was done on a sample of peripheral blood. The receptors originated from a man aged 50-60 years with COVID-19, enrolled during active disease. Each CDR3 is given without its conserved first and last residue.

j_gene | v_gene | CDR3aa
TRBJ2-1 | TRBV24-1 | ATSDLQRGHDEQF
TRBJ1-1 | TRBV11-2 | ASSLDGAGRIEAF
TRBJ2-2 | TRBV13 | ASSHPAGSTGELF
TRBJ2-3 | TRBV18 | ASSSTEDTQY
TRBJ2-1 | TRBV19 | ASSILAADNEQF
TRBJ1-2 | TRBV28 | ASSNPGDYGYT
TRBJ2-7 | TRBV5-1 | ASSFDRDEQY
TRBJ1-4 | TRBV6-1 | ASSEQGKYEKLF
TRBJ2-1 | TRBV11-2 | ASSLDGGIPYNEQF
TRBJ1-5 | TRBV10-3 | AISEGTGDNQPQH
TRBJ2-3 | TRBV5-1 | ASSTQLEITDTQY
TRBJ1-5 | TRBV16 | ASSSRGGSNQPQH
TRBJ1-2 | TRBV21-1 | ASSGREKGQVYGYT
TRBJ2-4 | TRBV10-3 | AISESRGQDIQY
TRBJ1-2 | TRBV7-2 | ASSFNSAARHYGYT
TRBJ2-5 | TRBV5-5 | ASSSNRETKTQY
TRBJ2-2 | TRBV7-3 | ASSIDRAGSGELF
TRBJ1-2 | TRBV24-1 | ATSDPRTGIYGYT
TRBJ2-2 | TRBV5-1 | ASSLEGRGHSTGELF
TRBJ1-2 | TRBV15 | ATSRAGQGATGYT
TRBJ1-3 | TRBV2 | ASRGGQVSSGNTIY
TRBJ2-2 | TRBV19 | ASRKTSGRMEAGELF
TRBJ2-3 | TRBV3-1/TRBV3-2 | ASRVSGGTDTQY
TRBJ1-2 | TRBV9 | ASSVQTGGSSGYT
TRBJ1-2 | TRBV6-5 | ATRQGAGYGYT
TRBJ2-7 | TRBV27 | ASSALAPAYEQY
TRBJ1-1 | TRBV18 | ASGTGQGEGAEAF
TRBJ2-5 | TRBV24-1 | ATRTSGEETQY
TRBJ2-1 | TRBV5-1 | ASDEGAGYNEQF
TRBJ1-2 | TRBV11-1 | ASSLDRVYGYT